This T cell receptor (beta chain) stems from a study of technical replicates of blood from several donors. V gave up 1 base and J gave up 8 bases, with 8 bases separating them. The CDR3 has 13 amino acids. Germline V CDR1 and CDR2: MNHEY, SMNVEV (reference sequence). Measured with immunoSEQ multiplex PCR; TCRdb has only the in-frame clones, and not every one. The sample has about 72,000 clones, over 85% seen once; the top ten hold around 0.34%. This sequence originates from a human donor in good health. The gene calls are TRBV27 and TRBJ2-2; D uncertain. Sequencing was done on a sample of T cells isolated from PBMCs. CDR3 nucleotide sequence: TGTGCCAGCAGTTTATTTCTTTCTGGGGAGCTGTTTTTT. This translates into CASSLFLSGELFF.